The entry below describes one T cell receptor beta chain. It was with random hexamers that roughly 0.45 to 1 ug RNA was reverse transcribed. immunoSEQ multiplex PCR amplified TCR beta CDR3 across 54 Vbeta, 13 Jbeta. MiXCR, run by TCRdb on the immunoSEQ multiplex PCR reads, gives a single entry per CDR3 protein. Of 180,000 or so distinct CDR3 sequences detected, 90% to 95% appear once; the ten largest clones hold 0.093%. CDR1 and CDR2 (germline): GTSNPN, SVGIG (reference sequence). The CDR3 length is 14 residues. The V end lost 0 bases, the J end lost 8 bases, and 15 bases lay between the germline ends. The source of the sample is a study of CD8 T cells in Susac syndrome. Sequencing targeted TCR beta in blood CD8+ and CD4+ T cells.

This sequence joins TRBV30 and TRBJ2-3; the D gene is possibly TRBD2 (6 bases). The receptor comes from a human donor with multiple sclerosis. Sequencing used CD4+ T cells from PBMCs. CDR3 amino acids: CAWSVLAEFGTQYF. The CDR3 coding sequence is TGTGCCTGGAGTGTACTAGCTGAGTTCGGTACGCAGTATTTT. Filled out from reference TRBV30 and TRBJ2-3, the complete variable domain reads SQTIHQWPATLVQPVGSPLSLECTVEGTSNPNLYWYRQAAGRGLQLLFYSVGIGQISSEVPQNLSASRPQDRQFILSSKKLLLSDSGFYLCAWSVLAEFGTQYFGPGTRLTVL.